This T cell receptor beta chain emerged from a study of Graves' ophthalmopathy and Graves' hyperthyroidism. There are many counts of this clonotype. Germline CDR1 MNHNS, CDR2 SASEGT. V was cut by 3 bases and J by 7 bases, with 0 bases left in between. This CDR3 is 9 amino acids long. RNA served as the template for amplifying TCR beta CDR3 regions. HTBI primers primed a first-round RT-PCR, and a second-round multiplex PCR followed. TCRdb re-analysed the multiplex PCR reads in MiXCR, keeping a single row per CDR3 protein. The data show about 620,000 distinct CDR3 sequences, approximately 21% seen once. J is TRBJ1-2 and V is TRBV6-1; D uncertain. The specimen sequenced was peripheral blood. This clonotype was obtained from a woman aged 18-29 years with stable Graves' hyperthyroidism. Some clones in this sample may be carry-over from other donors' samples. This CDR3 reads CASSDGYTF. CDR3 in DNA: TGTGCCAGCAGTGATGGCTACACCTTC.